The 20 T cell receptor beta chains below all came from one sample that was sequenced in a study of naive CD8 T cells in extremely preterm neonates. Assay: immunoSEQ multiplex PCR; the TCRdb copy retains only in-frame clones and omits some. This sample has some 7,000 clones, with 98% found just once. What was sequenced was naive CD8+ T cells from blood. The receptors were sampled from a human donor in good health.

V usage is TRBV5-1 and J usage is TRBJ1-2, with D perhaps TRBD1 (6 bases). The CDR3 has 20 residues. The V gene's germline CDR1 is SGHRS and CDR2 YFSETQ. V gave up 0 bases and J gave up 1 base, with 25 bases separating them. CDR3 in DNA: TGCGCCAGCAGCTTGGGGCCTCCGACAGGTAAAGGGATGAATAACTATGGCTACACCTTC. It is translated as CASSLGPPTGKGMNNYGYTF.

The chain uses TRBV7-9 and TRBJ1-2, with no clear D. V shed 0 bases and J shed 7 bases, with 12 bases lying between them. The CDR3 covers 14 residues. Germline V CDR1 and CDR2: SEHNR, FQNEAQ (reference sequence). CDR3 DNA: TGTGCCAGCAGCTTAGCCCCCATGGGGAGTGGCTACACCTTC. This codes for CASSLAPMGSGYTF.

The V gene is TRBV5-1, the J gene TRBJ2-7; tentative D call: TRBD2 (6 bases). Germline CDR1 is SGHRS and CDR2 is YFSETQ. The CDR3 sequence is 14 residues long. V was pared by 1 base and J by 5 bases, with 13 bases between. The CDR3 DNA follows: TGCGCCAGCAGCTTGAGGAGGGGAGGCGACGAGCAGTACTTC. Encoded protein: CASSLRRGGDEQYF. The variable domain in full, with the rest retrieved from reference TRBV5-1 and TRBJ2-7, is KAGVTQTPRYLIKTRGQQVTLSCSPISGHRSVSWYQQTPGQGLQFLFEYFSETQRNKGNFPGRFSGRQFSNSRSEMNVSTLELGDSALYLCASSLRRGGDEQYFGPGTRLTVT.

The chain uses TRBV5-6 and TRBJ2-1; the D gene is possibly TRBD1 (5 bases). V was trimmed by 3 bases and J by 8 bases, leaving 9 bases between them. From germline, CDR1 is SGHDT and CDR2 YYEEEE. The CDR3 length is 12 residues. In DNA form, the CDR3 reads TGTGCCAGCAGCTCGGAAGGGGATGAGCAGTTCTTC. Translation gives CASSSEGDEQFF.

This rearrangement joins TRBV23-1 to TRBJ2-5; D perhaps matches TRBD1 (6 bases). TRBV23-1 qualifies as an ORF whose function is uncertain. CDR3 length: 16 residues. Trimming took off 6 bases at V and 8 bases at J, with 25 bases between the two ends. CDR3 loop: CASSRRPGGLSGTQYF. DNA of the CDR3: TGCGCCAGCAGCCGGAGGCCTGGGGGCCTAAGCGGTACCCAGTACTTC.

V gene TRBV4-1 combines with J gene TRBJ2-7; TRBD2 matches 11 bases. V lost 2 bases, J lost 4 bases, and 4 bases stayed unmatched. The CDR3 has 15 residues. Per the germline V gene, CDR1 is MGHRA and CDR2 is YSYEKL. CDR3 coding DNA: TGCGCCAGCAGCCAAACCGGGACTAGCGGATACGAGCAGTACTTC. It yields the protein CASSQTGTSGYEQYF.

J is TRBJ2-3 and V is TRBV6-1, with D maybe TRBD2 (5 bases). Trimming pared 1 base from V and 4 bases from J, leaving 18 bases between. Germline CDR1 reads MNHNS; CDR2 reads SASEGT. This CDR3 is 17 amino acids long. Here the CDR3 DNA reads TGTGCCAGCAGTGAAGAAGTGTGGGCAAAGGAGGCAGATACGCAGTATTTT. Translation gives CASSEEVWAKEADTQYF.

J is TRBJ2-7 and V is TRBV4-2; D perhaps matches TRBD2 (6 bases). The V end was cut by 4 bases, the J end by 1 base, with 17 bases between. Germline assignment: CDR1 LGHNA and CDR2 YNFKEQ. This CDR3 has 16 residues. CDR3 amino acids: CASSLLYGSGSYEQYF. The DNA of the CDR3 is TGTGCCAGCAGCCTCCTATATGGTAGCGGATCCTACGAGCAGTACTTC.

The genes are TRBV6-1 and TRBJ1-2; D is unresolved. Germline loops: CDR1 MNHNS, CDR2 SASEGT. Trimming removed 6 bases at V and 5 bases at J, with 7 bases between. This CDR3 spans 11 amino acids. CDR3 region: CASRPGYGYTF. The CDR3, as DNA: TGTGCCAGCAGACCCGGTTATGGCTACACCTTC.

The rearrangement joins TRBV10-2 to TRBJ1-1; tentative D call: TRBD1 (6 bases). CDR1 is WSHSY, CDR2 SAAADI, per germline. The CDR3 is made up of 13 amino acids. Between the trimmed V and J ends, which lost 6 bases and 0 bases, there was a span of 8 bases. The CDR3 sequence: CASRDSLNTEAFF. The DNA for the CDR3 is TGCGCCAGCAGGGACAGCCTGAACACTGAAGCTTTCTTT.

The rearrangement links TRBV6-1 to TRBJ1-2; no reliable D call. V was clipped by 7 bases and J by 3 bases, with 6 bases between them. This CDR3 is 11 amino acids long. In germline, CDR1 is MNHNS, CDR2 SASEGT. CDR3 sequence: CASTGDYGYTF. CDR3 nucleotides: TGTGCCAGCACCGGGGACTATGGCTACACCTTC.

The CDR3 here is CASSYELKKREGGTDTQYF. DNA of the CDR3: TGCGCCAGCAGCTACGAACTTAAAAAGCGGGAGGGTGGGACAGATACGCAGTATTTT. J is TRBJ2-3 and V is TRBV5-1; 10 bases line up with TRBD2. Unmatched junction bases numbered 16, after V lost 3 bases and J lost 3 bases. The CDR3 covers 19 residues. Germline CDR1 is SGHRS and CDR2 is YFSETQ. The full variable domain, completed using reference TRBV5-1 and TRBJ2-3, is KAGVTQTPRYLIKTRGQQVTLSCSPISGHRSVSWYQQTPGQGLQFLFEYFSETQRNKGNFPGRFSGRQFSNSRSEMNVSTLELGDSALYLCASSYELKKREGGTDTQYFGPGTRLTVL.

The chain combines TRBV7-9 with TRBJ2-7; D unclear. The ends were cut back, 2 bases at V and 5 bases at J, with 10 bases in the middle. The CDR3 totals 13 residues. CDR1 SEHNR and CDR2 FQNEAQ come from the germline V gene (reference sequence). In DNA, the CDR3 is TGTGCCAGCAGCTTAATCCTCGGTAACGAGCAGTACTTC. Encoded protein: CASSLILGNEQYF.

J is TRBJ2-3 and V is TRBV7-9; D may be TRBD2 (6 bases). This CDR3 is 15 amino acids long. Germline V gives CDR1 SEHNR, CDR2 FQNEAQ (reference sequence). Trimming shortened V by 2 bases and J by 5 bases, and 14 bases separated the two germline ends. The CDR3 DNA reads TGTGCCAGCAGCTTATATCGGGAGTTAGGAGATACGCAGTATTTT. Its protein is CASSLYRELGDTQYF. The variable domain in full, with the rest retrieved from reference TRBV7-9 and TRBJ2-3, is DTGVSQNPRHKITKRGQNVTFRCDPISEHNRLYWYRQTLGQGPEFLTYFQNEAQLEKSRLLSDRFSAERPKGSFSTLEIQRTEQGDSAMYLCASSLYRELGDTQYFGPGTRLTVL.

The genes are TRBV19 and TRBJ2-7; the D gene is possibly TRBD1 (6 bases). V lost 2 bases and J lost 6, with 14 bases in between. There are 14 residues in the CDR3. Germline CDR1 and CDR2: LNHDA and SQIVND (reference sequence). CDR3 sequence: CASSISDRGREQYF. The CDR3 nucleotides are TGTGCCAGTAGTATATCGGACAGAGGGCGCGAGCAGTACTTC.

The gene calls are TRBV29-1 and TRBJ2-7, with D perhaps TRBD2 (6 bases). The germline gives CDR1 SQVTM, CDR2 ANQGSEA. This CDR3 spans 13 amino acids. The V gene lost 5 bases and the J gene lost 2 bases, with 13 bases spanning the gap. As DNA, the CDR3 is TGCAGCGTTCTTCAGGGACTGACCTACGAGCAGTACTTC. Encoded protein: CSVLQGLTYEQYF.

The CDR3 coding sequence is TGTGCCAGCAGCCAAAGTCGGGTTGGGACTAGCGGATACACAGATACGCAGTATTTT. It encodes CASSQSRVGTSGYTDTQYF. V and J are TRBV21-1 and TRBJ2-3; TRBD2 reflects the table's D call only, with no check against the DNA. TRBV21-1 is given as a pseudogene. The CDR3 spans 19 residues.

This rearrangement joins TRBV5-1 to TRBJ2-5; TRBD2 matches at 7 bases. This CDR3 is 16 amino acids long. CDR1 is SGHRS, CDR2 YFSETQ, per germline. The trim removed 4 bases at V and 10 bases at J, leaving 19 bases unmatched. The CDR3 here is CASSLFPHENRDYQYF. CDR3 DNA sequence: TGCGCCAGCAGCCTATTTCCCCACGAAAACCGGGACTACCAGTACTTC.

V gene TRBV6-5 combines with J gene TRBJ1-1, with unresolved D. V lost 7 bases, J lost 4 bases, and 16 bases lay in between. The CDR3 runs to 14 residues. Germline CDR1 reads MNHEY; CDR2 reads SVGAGI. The CDR3 loop is CASILSPGITEAFF. In DNA form, the CDR3 reads TGTGCCAGCATCCTATCGCCGGGGATCACTGAAGCTTTCTTT.

The chain couples TRBV4-1 to TRBJ1-1; TRBD1 agrees at 8 bases. The V segment lost 1 base and the J segment 3 bases; nucleotides outside the gene matches: 7. This CDR3 contains 16 residues. Germline CDR1 MGHRA, CDR2 YSYEKL. The CDR3 reads CASSQAPTGADTEAFF. The CDR3 DNA follows: TGCGCCAGCAGCCAAGCTCCGACAGGGGCGGACACTGAAGCTTTCTTT.